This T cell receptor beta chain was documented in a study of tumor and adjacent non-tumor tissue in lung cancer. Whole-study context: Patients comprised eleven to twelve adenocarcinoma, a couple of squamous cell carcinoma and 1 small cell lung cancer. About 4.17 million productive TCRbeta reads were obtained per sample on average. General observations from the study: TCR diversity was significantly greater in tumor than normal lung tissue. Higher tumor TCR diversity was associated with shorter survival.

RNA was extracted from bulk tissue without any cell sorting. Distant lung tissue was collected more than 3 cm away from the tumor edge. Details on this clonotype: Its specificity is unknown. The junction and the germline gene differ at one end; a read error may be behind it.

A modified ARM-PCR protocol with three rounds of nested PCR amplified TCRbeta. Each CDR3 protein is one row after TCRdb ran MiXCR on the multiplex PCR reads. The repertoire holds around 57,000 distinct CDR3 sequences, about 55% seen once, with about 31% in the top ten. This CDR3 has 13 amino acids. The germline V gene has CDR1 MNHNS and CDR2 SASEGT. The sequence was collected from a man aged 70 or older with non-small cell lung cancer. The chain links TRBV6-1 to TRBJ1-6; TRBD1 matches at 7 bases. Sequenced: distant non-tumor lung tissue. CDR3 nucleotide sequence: TGTGCCAGCAGAGGGACAGCGGGATCACACCTCCAATTT. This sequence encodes CASRGTAGSHLQF.